One sample yielded the 30 T cell receptor beta chains listed below, sequenced in a study of T cell clones after liver transplantation. Only in-frame clones appear in the TCRdb table, and some are missing; sequencing was by immunoSEQ multiplex PCR. Counted here are tens of thousands of clones, 80% occurring once; the ten biggest clones make up about 0.79%. Sequencing was performed on CD4+ T cells from blood, taken 12 months after liver transplant. The receptor set was obtained from a human patient who received a liver transplant. T cells may partly derive from the graft donor.

The genes are TRBV7-9 and TRBJ2-7; 8 bases match TRBD1. Trimming at V came to 2 bases and at J to 1 base, leaving 7 bases not matched to a gene. The CDR3 loop spans 16 amino acids. CDR1 is SEHNR and CDR2 is FQNEAQ in the germline V gene (reference sequence). The CDR3 nucleotides read TGTGCCAGCAGCTTAATTTTAACAGGGGGATCCTACGAGCAGTACTTC. It translates to CASSLILTGGSYEQYF. Supplemented by reference TRBV7-9 and TRBJ2-7, the full variable domain reads DTGVSQNPRHKITKRGQNVTFRCDPISEHNRLYWYRQTLGQGPEFLTYFQNEAQLEKSRLLSDRFSAERPKGSFSTLEIQRTEQGDSAMYLCASSLILTGGSYEQYFGPGTRLTVT.

The V call is TRBV4-1, the J call TRBJ2-2; D gene uncertain. Trimming removed 5 bases from V and 0 bases from J, with 7 bases in between. This CDR3 is 14 amino acids long. Germline loops: CDR1 MGHRA, CDR2 YSYEKL. The CDR3 DNA reads TGCGCCAGCAGCTCCCAGGCGAACACCGGGGAGCTGTTTTTT. Its translation is CASSSQANTGELFF.

The V gene is TRBV5-4, the J gene TRBJ2-2; a weak D match, TRBD1 (5 bases). CDR1 and CDR2 (germline): SGHNT, YYREEE (reference sequence). The V end lost 3 bases, the J end lost 6 bases, and 24 bases lay between the germline ends. The CDR3 length is 18 residues. In nucleotides, the CDR3 is TGTGCCAGCAGCTCAACAGGCAGGCTCCGTAGTGAGGCCGGGGAGCTGTTTTTT. Amino acid sequence: CASSSTGRLRSEAGELFF.

The chain uses TRBV5-6 and TRBJ1-1; D not resolved. V was cut by 3 bases and J by 1 base, with 10 bases left in between. The CDR3 is made up of 14 amino acids. Germline V gene lookup returns CDR1 SGHDT and CDR2 YYEEEE. The CDR3 DNA reads as TGTGCCAGCAGCTATCCCCCCCCGAACACTGAAGCTTTCTTT. Residues: CASSYPPPNTEAFF.

This clone was recorded a few times. The CDR3 sequence is CASSRTPDRVYGYTF. In DNA form, the CDR3 reads TGTGCCAGCAGCCGTACCCCCGACAGGGTCTATGGCTACACCTTC. The rearrangement links TRBV7-2 to TRBJ1-2, with TRBD1 matching over 7 bases. Germline V CDR1 and CDR2: SGHTA, FQGNSA. This CDR3 contains 15 residues. Trimming removed 5 bases from V and 4 bases from J; junction bases left unmatched: 10.

V is TRBV14 and J is TRBJ2-6, with 11 bases identical to TRBD2. This CDR3 is 19 amino acids long. CDR1 SGHDN and CDR2 FVKESK come from the germline V gene. V lost 5 bases to trimming and J lost 2 bases; unmatched junction nucleotides: 11. The CDR3 nucleotides are TGTGCCAGCAGCAAACTAGCGGGAGCTATACTTCCTGGGGCCAACGTCCTGACTTTC. Encoded protein: CASSKLAGAILPGANVLTF.

The chain joins TRBV11-2 to TRBJ2-7; either TRBD1 or TRBD2 may supply D (5 bases each). CDR1 and CDR2 from the germline V gene are SGHAT and FQNNGV. The CDR3 length is 14 residues. The germline V and J ends were trimmed by 0 bases and 3 bases, with 9 bases remaining between them. The CDR3 DNA follows: TGTGCCAGCAGCTTAGAGAGAGGGGTCTACGAGCAGTACTTC. This encodes CASSLERGVYEQYF.

V gene TRBV5-6 combines with J gene TRBJ1-2; D remains ambiguous. This CDR3 has 13 amino acids. CDR1 and CDR2 (germline): SGHDT, YYEEEE. Trimming stripped 4 bases from V and 10 bases from J, with 17 bases between. The CDR3 spells CASSDRNVGIYTF. The DNA of the CDR3 is TGTGCCAGCAGCGACCGAAATGTAGGGATCTACACCTTC.

The chain links TRBV7-2 to TRBJ2-5; no clear D. V was shortened by 1 base and J by 3 bases, with 6 bases between the two germline ends. This CDR3 has 13 amino acids. Germline V gene lookup returns CDR1 SGHTA and CDR2 FQGNSA. CDR3 sequence: CASSLGRKETQYF. Here the CDR3 DNA reads TGTGCCAGCAGCTTAGGACGGAAAGAGACCCAGTACTTC.

The gene calls are TRBV28 and TRBJ1-3; 12 bases fit TRBD1. Germline values: CDR1 MDHEN, CDR2 SYDVKM. The CDR3 runs 18 residues. Germline trimming cut 7 bases from V and 2 bases from J; bases unmatched to any gene: 12. The CDR3: CASTLGTGGSFTGNTIYF. CDR3 DNA: TGTGCCAGCACCCTAGGGACAGGGGGCTCATTCACTGGAAACACCATATATTTT. The full variable domain, its missing parts supplied by reference TRBV28 and TRBJ1-3, is DVKVTQSSRYLVKRTGEKVFLECVQDMDHENMFWYRQDPGLGLRLIYFSYDVKMKEKGDIPEGYSVSREKKERFSLILESASTNQTSMYLCASTLGTGGSFTGNTIYFGEGSWLTVV.

This chain joins TRBV5-4 and TRBJ2-2; 9 positions agree with TRBD1. The J segment lost 6 bases and the V segment lost 0 bases, leaving 12 bases of the junction unmatched. Germline V gene sequence: CDR1 SGHNT, CDR2 YYREEE (reference sequence). The CDR3 runs to 18 residues. This CDR3 is CASSLALNRGPRAGELFF. CDR3 nucleotide sequence: TGTGCCAGCAGCTTGGCTCTTAACAGGGGGCCCCGCGCCGGGGAGCTGTTTTTT.

V gene TRBV5-1 combines with J gene TRBJ2-7; D is undetermined. Germline CDR1 reads SGHRS; CDR2 reads YFSETQ. V lost 4 bases and J lost 0, with 11 bases in between. This CDR3 has 14 amino acids. The CDR3 region has the DNA TGCGCCAGCAGCCCCCCCAGCAGCTCCTACGAGCAGTACTTC. Encoded protein: CASSPPSSSYEQYF.

The gene calls are TRBV29-1 and TRBJ2-1; TRBD2 aligns across 9 bases. The V gene end was trimmed by 7 bases and the J gene end by 2 bases; junction bases not matched to a gene: 3. This CDR3 has 13 amino acids. Germline CDR1 and CDR2: SQVTM and ANQGSEA. The CDR3 bases are TGCAGCGCTACTAGCGGGCCCTACAATGAGCAGTTCTTC. As protein: CSATSGPYNEQFF.

The rearrangement joins TRBV28 to TRBJ2-1, with D possibly TRBD2 on 5 matching bases. Trimming left V 6 bases short and J 0 bases short, with 12 bases between. The V gene's germline CDR1 is MDHEN and CDR2 SYDVKM. This CDR3 is built from 15 residues. CDR3 coding DNA: TGTGCCAGCAGCCACGGTGGGAGCTCCTACAATGAGCAGTTCTTC. Translated, it gives CASSHGGSSYNEQFF.

The chain is built from TRBV5-4 and TRBJ1-2; a possible D gene is TRBD1 (6 bases). Per the germline V gene, CDR1 is SGHNT and CDR2 is YYREEE (reference sequence). Deletions cut 3 bases from V and 14 bases from J, with 14 bases between. This CDR3 is built from 11 residues. CDR3 in amino acids: CASSSRGTDTF. Here the CDR3 DNA reads TGTGCCAGCAGCTCGAGGGGGACGGATACCTTC.

The rearrangement uses TRBV2 and TRBJ2-7, with TRBD2 as a possible D gene (6 bases). Per the germline V gene, CDR1 is SNHLY and CDR2 is FYNNEI. V gave up 0 bases and J gave up 6 bases, with 9 bases separating them. This CDR3 is 13 amino acids long. The CDR3 DNA is TGTGCCAGCAGTGAAGCCGGGGGAGGCGAGCAGTACTTC. Translating it yields CASSEAGGGEQYF.

The rearrangement links TRBV7-6 to TRBJ1-2, with D perhaps matching TRBD1 (6 bases). V lost 7 bases and J 7 bases, leaving 13 bases between the germline ends. The germline V gene encodes CDR1 SGHVS and CDR2 FNYEAQ. The CDR3 has 12 residues. The DNA for the CDR3 is TGTGCCAGCACCACAGGGAGGGGTGGCTACACCTTC. The encoded protein is CASTTGRGGYTF.

The chain combines TRBV30 with TRBJ2-2; D ambiguous. V was clipped by 5 bases and J by 4 bases, with 5 bases between them. Germline CDR1 GTSNPN, CDR2 SVGIG (reference sequence). CDR3 size: 11 residues. CDR3 sequence: CAWDTTGELFF. The CDR3 nucleotides read TGTGCCTGGGACACCACCGGGGAGCTGTTTTTT.

The chain is built from TRBV5-1 and TRBJ2-3, with D maybe TRBD1 (6 bases). Germline CDR1 and CDR2: SGHRS and YFSETQ. CDR3 length: 15 residues. Trimming cost V 5 bases and J 0 bases, with 13 bases left between them. CDR3 loop: CASRPGAVSTDTQYF. The CDR3 region has the DNA TGCGCCAGCAGACCAGGGGCGGTTAGCACAGATACGCAGTATTTT. Drawing the rest from reference TRBV5-1 and TRBJ2-3, the complete variable domain is KAGVTQTPRYLIKTRGQQVTLSCSPISGHRSVSWYQQTPGQGLQFLFEYFSETQRNKGNFPGRFSGRQFSNSRSEMNVSTLELGDSALYLCASRPGAVSTDTQYFGPGTRLTVL.

This clone was found once. The V and J genes are TRBV28 and TRBJ2-3, with 9 nucleotides matching TRBD1. From germline, CDR1 is MDHEN and CDR2 SYDVKM. The length of the CDR3 is 16 residues. The junction had 7 bases not matched to a gene; V was cut back by 2 bases and J by 4 bases. The CDR3 loop reads CASSLKDRGLADTQYF. The CDR3 nucleotides read TGTGCCAGCAGTTTAAAGGACAGGGGTCTCGCAGATACGCAGTATTTT.

The chain combines TRBV29-1 with TRBJ1-5; 8 bases are shared with TRBD1. Germline V lookup: CDR1 SQVTM, CDR2 ANQGSEA. The V and J ends lost 6 bases and 1 base, in that order; junction bases with no gene match: 8. The CDR3 extends over 15 amino acids. The CDR3 sequence is CSVRVGQGSNQPQHF. CDR3 bases: TGCAGCGTCCGAGTCGGACAGGGAAGCAATCAGCCCCAGCATTTT.

The gene calls are TRBV18 and TRBJ1-5, with 7 bases matching TRBD1. Germline CDR1 KGHSH, CDR2 LQKENI. This CDR3 region has 18 residues. V gave up 4 bases and J gave up 0 bases; unmatched junction bases: 12. CDR3 residues: CASSLNRQGRDSNQPQHF. DNA of the CDR3: TGTGCCAGCTCACTAAATCGACAGGGAAGGGATAGCAATCAGCCCCAGCATTTT.

The J gene is TRBJ1-4, the V gene TRBV4-3; D is perhaps TRBD1 (6 bases). Trimming pared 0 bases from V and 1 base from J, leaving 9 bases between. The length of the CDR3 is 16 residues. Germline V gene lookup returns CDR1 LGHNA and CDR2 YSLEER. CDR3 in DNA: TGCGCCAGCAGCCAAGAATCGACAGGAACTAATGAAAAACTGTTTTTT. Its translation is CASSQESTGTNEKLFF.

The rearrangement joins TRBV2 to TRBJ2-1; perhaps TRBD1 as D (5 bases). Trimming pared 8 bases from V and 0 bases from J, leaving 17 bases between. The length of the CDR3 is 16 residues. Per germline, CDR1 SNHLY and CDR2 FYNNEI. The CDR3 here is CASSLGPNLSYNEQFF. CDR3 DNA: TGTGCCAGCTCCCTGGGGCCGAACCTCTCCTACAATGAGCAGTTCTTC.

This clone appeared a few times. J is TRBJ1-2 and V is TRBV7-9; no firm D call. The CDR3 has 13 amino acids. V was trimmed by 6 bases and J by 0 bases, leaving 8 bases between them. Germline V gives CDR1 SEHNR, CDR2 FQNEAQ (reference sequence). CDR3 region: CASRIGTNYGYTF. The CDR3 coding sequence is TGTGCCAGCAGAATCGGGACTAACTATGGCTACACCTTC.

This chain joins TRBV7-3 and TRBJ2-3; D unclear. Germline V gene sequence: CDR1 SGHTA, CDR2 FQGTGA. Trimming took 2 bases from V and 4 from J, leaving 4 bases between them. This CDR3 spans 12 amino acids. The CDR3 DNA is TGTGCCAGCAGCTTAGGAGCAGATACGCAGTATTTT. It specifies CASSLGADTQYF.

The rearrangement joins TRBV6-5 to TRBJ2-7; D gene ambiguous. In germline, CDR1 is MNHEY, CDR2 SVGAGI. Trimming left V 2 bases short and J 6 bases short, with 5 bases between. The CDR3 is made up of 11 amino acids. CDR3 nucleotide sequence: TGTGCCAGCAGTTACCTCGGCGAGCAGTACTTC. Translation gives CASSYLGEQYF.

This rearrangement joins TRBV4-3 to TRBJ2-7; D might be TRBD2 (6 bases). There are 14 residues in the CDR3. Deletions cut 0 bases from V and 6 bases from J, with 12 bases between. Germline CDR1 is LGHNA and CDR2 is YSLEER. The CDR3 sequence: CASSQDGLALEQYF. As DNA, the CDR3 is TGCGCCAGCAGCCAAGATGGGCTAGCGCTCGAGCAGTACTTC.

The rearrangement links TRBV7-2 to TRBJ2-3, with D possibly being TRBD2 (6 bases). V was pared by 3 bases and J by 14 bases, with 15 bases between. CDR3 length equals 12 residues. The germline V gene has CDR1 SGHTA and CDR2 FQGNSA. DNA of the CDR3: TGTGCCAGCAGCTTCGCCGGGACTCATTTGTATTTT. Translated: CASSFAGTHLYF.

The gene calls are TRBV5-1 and TRBJ2-1, with D perhaps matching TRBD1 or TRBD2 (5 bases each). The germline gives CDR1 SGHRS, CDR2 YFSETQ. The CDR3 is 16 residues long. The V gene lost 4 bases and the J gene lost 3 bases, with 17 bases spanning the gap. The DNA of the CDR3 is TGCGCCAGCAGCACGGGGCAGGAGTCCCTCTACAATGAGCAGTTCTTC. The encoded protein is CASSTGQESLYNEQFF.